A selection of T cell receptor beta chains follows, all from one sample in a study of beta chain features in type 1 diabetes. Sequenced by immunoSEQ multiplex PCR; TCRdb stores in-frame clones only, minus some. The sample holds a few hundred thousand clones, around 13% seen once. Material: naive CD4+ T cells from blood. The receptors shown here come from a man aged 18 to 29 in good health. The CDR3 runs from the conserved cysteine through the conserved F or W. Fields, in order: J gene, V gene, clone size, CDR3 protein. Clone size is shown for a subset of rows, as once, few, many or a class of expanded clone.

J gene: TRBJ2-1; V gene: TRBV5-1; clone size: .; CDR3 protein: CASSPGTRVFYNEQFF
J gene: TRBJ1-5; V gene: TRBV6-5; clone size: .; CDR3 protein: CASSSGQGPQHF
J gene: TRBJ1-1; V gene: TRBV30; clone size: .; CDR3 protein: CAWSGTGFEAFF
J gene: TRBJ2-3; V gene: TRBV4-1; clone size: .; CDR3 protein: CASSPKRERSTDTQYF
J gene: TRBJ2-5; V gene: TRBV21-1; clone size: few; CDR3 protein: CASSNHGGGQETQYF
J gene: TRBJ2-1; V gene: TRBV15; clone size: .; CDR3 protein: CATSRGFSRVAGPSYNEQFF
J gene: TRBJ1-6; V gene: TRBV5-6; clone size: few; CDR3 protein: CASSSGGDSPLHF
J gene: TRBJ1-5; V gene: TRBV19; clone size: few; CDR3 protein: CASSRGTGQPQHF
J gene: TRBJ2-5; V gene: TRBV5-6; clone size: .; CDR3 protein: CASRGGTSALETQYF
J gene: TRBJ2-3; V gene: TRBV5-1; clone size: few; CDR3 protein: CASRRQETLDTQYF
J gene: TRBJ2-7; V gene: TRBV30; clone size: .; CDR3 protein: CAWRRGFEEPFWYF
J gene: TRBJ1-5; V gene: TRBV30; clone size: few; CDR3 protein: CAWSDRRVQPQHF
J gene: TRBJ1-2; V gene: TRBV5-1; clone size: few; CDR3 protein: CASSLGEGLHGYTF
J gene: TRBJ2-2; V gene: TRBV6-4; clone size: .; CDR3 protein: CASWGQTANTGELFF
J gene: TRBJ2-7; V gene: TRBV6-5; clone size: .; CDR3 protein: CATSLDYNYEQYF
J gene: TRBJ1-2; V gene: TRBV30; clone size: .; CDR3 protein: CAWTQGVRGYTF
J gene: TRBJ1-1; V gene: TRBV13; clone size: .; CDR3 protein: CASSLGGRVAEAFF
J gene: TRBJ2-3; V gene: TRBV14; clone size: .; CDR3 protein: CASSQAGDTQYF
J gene: TRBJ2-1; V gene: TRBV19; clone size: few; CDR3 protein: CASSMGLVGLDEQFF
J gene: TRBJ2-3; V gene: TRBV29-1; clone size: .; CDR3 protein: CSVEPRGVLSADTQYF
J gene: TRBJ1-1; V gene: TRBV5-4; clone size: .; CDR3 protein: CASSAETVNTEAFF
J gene: TRBJ2-7; V gene: TRBV7-9; clone size: .; CDR3 protein: CASRRSGANYEQYF
J gene: TRBJ2-3; V gene: TRBV27; clone size: few; CDR3 protein: CASSSDGSSTDTQYF
J gene: TRBJ1-5; V gene: TRBV25-1; clone size: .; CDR3 protein: CASSPGTGNQPQHF
J gene: TRBJ2-1; V gene: TRBV6-5; clone size: .; CDR3 protein: CASSLRQGAAYNEQFF
J gene: TRBJ1-2; V gene: TRBV5-4; clone size: .; CDR3 protein: CASRSTLYGYTF
J gene: TRBJ2-2; V gene: TRBV7-3; clone size: .; CDR3 protein: CASSLTSDSANTGELFF
J gene: TRBJ1-1; V gene: TRBV14; clone size: .; CDR3 protein: CASSPGQRLNTEAFF
J gene: TRBJ2-4; V gene: TRBV7-2; clone size: few; CDR3 protein: CASSLAAVTKNIQYF
J gene: TRBJ2-1; V gene: TRBV28; clone size: .; CDR3 protein: CASSLWGTKGANEQFF
J gene: TRBJ1-1; V gene: TRBV18; clone size: few; CDR3 protein: CASSPNQGARSEAFF
J gene: TRBJ1-1; V gene: TRBV5-1; clone size: few; CDR3 protein: CASSLEGQDTEAFF
J gene: TRBJ2-5; V gene: TRBV5-4; clone size: few; CDR3 protein: CASSSGTGGYETQYF
J gene: TRBJ2-7; V gene: TRBV30; clone size: few; CDR3 protein: CATSTAYEQYF
J gene: TRBJ1-4; V gene: TRBV4-3; clone size: few; CDR3 protein: CASSQDQGTLRDEKLFF
J gene: TRBJ1-2; V gene: TRBV30; clone size: .; CDR3 protein: CAWKPPEGGYTF
J gene: TRBJ2-5; V gene: TRBV28; clone size: .; CDR3 protein: CATNDGTQETQYF
J gene: TRBJ1-4; V gene: TRBV29-1; clone size: .; CDR3 protein: CSVGRIKGEKLFF
J gene: TRBJ1-1; V gene: TRBV7-2; clone size: few; CDR3 protein: CASSGWGTGKNTEAFF
J gene: TRBJ2-5; V gene: TRBV9; clone size: .; CDR3 protein: CASSEGLAGLQETQYF